This T cell receptor (beta chain) derives from a study of CXCR3-negative and CXCR3-positive naive CD8 T cells. Background on the study: Sequencing gave around 140 million TRB reads overall, about 1.5 +/- 0.3 million per library. Whole-study results and caveats: Similar TRBV-TRBJ gene usage was seen in naive CXCR3-negative and CXCR3-positive cells, but not in memory cells. Higher TRB CDR3 hydrophobicity marked CXCR3-positive naive cells relative to CXCR3-negative naive cells. Memory CD8+ T cell repertoires were far less diverse than both naive subsets.

CD45RO-CCR7+CD27+CD95- marked naive CD8+ T cells. Worth noting for this clonotype: Its antigen is unidentified.

UMI-labeled 5' RACE TRB cDNA libraries were prepared from the cells. Each CDR3 protein gets one entry in TCRdb, which reprocessed the 5' RACE reads and gives no DNA. Its listing shows 130,000 to 150,000 distinct CDR3 sequences. Germline values: CDR1 PRHDT, CDR2 FYEKMQ (reference sequence). This CDR3 has 12 residues. The rearrangement links TRBV13 to TRBJ2-7. The material sequenced was naive CXCR3+ CD8+ T cells from blood. Subset here: CD45RO-CCR7+CD27+CD95- naive CD8+ T cells expressing CXCR3 (TNR3+). The clonotype comes from a human donor in good health. Some clones in this sample may be carry-over from other donors' samples. CDR3: CASSLGEDEQYF.